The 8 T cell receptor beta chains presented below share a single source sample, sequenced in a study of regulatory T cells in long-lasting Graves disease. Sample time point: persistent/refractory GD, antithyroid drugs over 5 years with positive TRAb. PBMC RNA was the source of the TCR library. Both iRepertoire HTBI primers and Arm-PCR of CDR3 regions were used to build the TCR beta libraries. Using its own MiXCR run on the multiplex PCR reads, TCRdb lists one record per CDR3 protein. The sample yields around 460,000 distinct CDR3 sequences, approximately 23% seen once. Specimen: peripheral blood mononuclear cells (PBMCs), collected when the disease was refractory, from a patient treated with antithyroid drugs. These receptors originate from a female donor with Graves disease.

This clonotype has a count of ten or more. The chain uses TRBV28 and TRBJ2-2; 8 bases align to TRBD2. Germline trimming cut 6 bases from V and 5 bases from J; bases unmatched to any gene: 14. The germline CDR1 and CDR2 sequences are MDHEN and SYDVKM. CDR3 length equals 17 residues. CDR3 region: CASSLRGGGQQTGELFF. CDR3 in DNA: TGTGCCAGCAGCCTTCGGGGGGGAGGGCAGCAGACCGGGGAGCTGTTTTTT.

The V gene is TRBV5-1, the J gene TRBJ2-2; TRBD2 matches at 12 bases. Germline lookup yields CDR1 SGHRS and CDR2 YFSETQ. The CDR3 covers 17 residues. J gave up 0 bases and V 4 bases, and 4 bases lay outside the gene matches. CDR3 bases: TGCGCCAGCAGCGGGACTAGCGGGCAGACGAACACCGGGGAGCTGTTTTTT. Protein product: CASSGTSGQTNTGELFF.

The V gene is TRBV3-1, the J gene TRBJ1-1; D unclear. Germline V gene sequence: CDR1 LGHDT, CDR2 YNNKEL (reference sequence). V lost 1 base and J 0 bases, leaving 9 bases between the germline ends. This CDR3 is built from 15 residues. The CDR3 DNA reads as TGTGCCAGCAGCCAAGGACCAGGCATGAACACTGAAGCTTTCTTT. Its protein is CASSQGPGMNTEAFF.

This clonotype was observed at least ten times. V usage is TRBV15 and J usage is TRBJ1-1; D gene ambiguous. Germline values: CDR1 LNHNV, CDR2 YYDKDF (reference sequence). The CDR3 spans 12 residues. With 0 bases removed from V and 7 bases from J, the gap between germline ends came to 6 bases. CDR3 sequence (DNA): TGTGCCACCAGCAGAGATGGATTTGAAGCTTTCTTT. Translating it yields CATSRDGFEAFF.

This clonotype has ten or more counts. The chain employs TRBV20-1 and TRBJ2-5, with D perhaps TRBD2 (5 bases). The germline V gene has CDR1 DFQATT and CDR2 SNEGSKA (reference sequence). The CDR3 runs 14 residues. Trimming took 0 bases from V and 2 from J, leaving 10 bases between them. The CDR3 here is CSARDDGVQETQYF. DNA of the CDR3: TGCAGTGCTAGAGACGACGGGGTACAAGAGACCCAGTACTTC.

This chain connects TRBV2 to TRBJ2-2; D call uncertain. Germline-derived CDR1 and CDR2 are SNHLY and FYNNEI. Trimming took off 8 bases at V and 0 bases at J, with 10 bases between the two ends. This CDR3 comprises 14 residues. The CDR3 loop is CASRQVPNTGELFF. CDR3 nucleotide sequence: TGTGCCAGCCGACAAGTTCCGAACACCGGGGAGCTGTTTTTT.

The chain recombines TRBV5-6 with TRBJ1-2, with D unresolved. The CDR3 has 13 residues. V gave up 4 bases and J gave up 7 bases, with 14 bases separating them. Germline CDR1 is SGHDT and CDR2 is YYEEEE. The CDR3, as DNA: TGTGCCAGCAGCCCCATCTTTGAGCGTGGCTACACCTTC. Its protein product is CASSPIFERGYTF.

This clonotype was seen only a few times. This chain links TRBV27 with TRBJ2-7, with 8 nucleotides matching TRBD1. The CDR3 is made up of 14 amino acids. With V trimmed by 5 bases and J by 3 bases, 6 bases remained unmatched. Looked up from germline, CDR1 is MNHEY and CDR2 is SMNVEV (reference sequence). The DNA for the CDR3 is TGTGCCAGCAGTCCCGGGGACAGGCTCTACGAGCAGTACTTC. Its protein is CASSPGDRLYEQYF.